The sequence of this T cell receptor beta chain was determined in a study of post-analysis software for immune sequencing data. A note on this clonotype: Its antigen is unknown.

Regarding the study as a whole: Clustering by F measure revealed strong co-clustering among samples prepared together in one batch.

TCR beta cDNA libraries included unique molecular identifiers. Input amounts of 1 to 10 million T cells were used. These gave 500,000 or so cDNA molecules, so each molecule approximated one T cell. TCRdb ran MiXCR on the PCR reads and lists one entry per CDR3 protein. The table shows fewer than 700,000 distinct CDR3 sequences, with 44% occurring only once. The source material was blood. This TCR came from a girl aged 10-17 years with multiple sclerosis.

The CDR3 DNA reads TGTGCCAGCAGTCCGGGACAGGGACCATACGAGACCCAGTACTTC. This encodes CASSPGQGPYETQYF. The chain combines TRBV12-3 or TRBV12-4 with TRBJ2-5; 9 positions match TRBD1. The CDR3 sequence is 15 residues long. V gave up 5 bases and J gave up 5 bases; unmatched junction bases: 9.